A selection of T cell receptor beta chains follows, all from one sample in a study of blood T cell repertoires in COVID-19. Assay used: immunoSEQ multiplex PCR; TCRdb lists only in-frame clones, some missing. This sample yields approximately 160,000 clones, of which approximately 80% are seen a single time; about 8% belongs to the top ten. The specimen sequenced was PBMCs or T cells enriched from blood (not recorded which). These receptors came from a woman aged 50 to 60 who had recovered from COVID-19. The CDR3 runs from the conserved cysteine through the conserved F or W. Each record gives: D gene, CDR3 length, clone size, J gene, V gene, CDR3 protein, CDR3 DNA. The D gene is left open where the match is weak. Some rows mark clone size as missing; the rest say once, few, many or name a class of expanded clone.

D: TRBD1; length: 17; size: NA; J: TRBJ2-2; V: TRBV7-8; CDR3: CASSLDPRQGDTGELFF; DNA: TGTGCCAGCAGCTTAGACCCCCGACAGGGGGACACCGGGGAGCTGTTTTTT
D: TRBD1; length: 15; size: few; J: TRBJ1-1; V: TRBV18; CDR3: CASSPQGAVNTEAFF; DNA: TGTGCCAGCTCACCTCAGGGGGCGGTAAACACTGAAGCTTTCTTT
D: TRBD1; length: 16; size: NA; J: TRBJ1-6; V: TRBV28; CDR3: CASGVSGTGLIGALHF; DNA: TGTGCCAGCGGAGTATCCGGGACAGGACTCATAGGGGCCCTCCACTTT
D: TRBD1; length: 14; size: NA; J: TRBJ2-5; V: TRBV5-4; CDR3: CASSFGDRQETQYF; DNA: TGTGCCAGCAGCTTCGGGGACAGGCAAGAGACCCAGTACTTC
D: NA; length: 12; size: NA; J: TRBJ1-4; V: TRBV19; CDR3: CASSKWREKLFF; DNA: TGTGCCAGTAGTAAGTGGCGGGAAAAACTGTTTTTT
D: NA; length: 14; size: once; J: TRBJ2-3; V: TRBV19; CDR3: CASSPGPPGLTQYF; DNA: TGTGCCAGTAGCCCGGGTCCTCCTGGACTTACGCAGTATTTT
D: NA; length: 15; size: NA; J: TRBJ1-3; V: TRBV7-6; CDR3: CASSADIVSGNTIYF; DNA: TGTGCCAGCAGCGCCGATATAGTCTCTGGAAACACCATATATTTT
D: TRBD1; length: 13; size: NA; J: TRBJ2-5; V: TRBV24-1; CDR3: CATSGRGLETQYF; DNA: TGTGCCACCAGTGGAAGGGGGCTGGAGACCCAGTACTTC
D: TRBD2; length: 12; size: NA; J: TRBJ2-7; V: TRBV19; CDR3: CATGRGDYEQYF; DNA: TGTGCCACCGGACGGGGGGACTACGAGCAGTACTTC
D: NA; length: 14; size: NA; J: TRBJ2-7; V: TRBV9; CDR3: CASSAKGQSYEQYF; DNA: TGTGCCAGCAGCGCCAAAGGACAGTCCTACGAGCAGTACTTC
D: TRBD2; length: 15; size: once; J: TRBJ2-3; V: TRBV5-8; CDR3: CAMTEGLGGADTQYF; DNA: TGTGCCATGACGGAAGGACTAGGAGGGGCAGATACGCAGTATTTT
D: TRBD2; length: 16; size: once; J: TRBJ2-1; V: TRBV7-9; CDR3: CASRPSGGQGFNEQFF; DNA: TGTGCCAGCAGACCCTCGGGGGGGCAAGGATTCAATGAGCAGTTCTTC
D: NA; length: 13; size: NA; J: TRBJ1-6; V: TRBV10-3; CDR3: CAIRAGLDSPLHF; DNA: TGTGCCATCAGGGCAGGGCTCGATTCACCCCTCCACTTT
D: NA; length: 14; size: NA; J: TRBJ1-1; V: TRBV6-5; CDR3: CASRAAHGNTEAFF; DNA: TGTGCCAGCAGGGCGGCCCATGGGAACACTGAAGCTTTCTTT
D: NA; length: 11; size: NA; J: TRBJ2-1; V: TRBV5-6; CDR3: CASIAGNEQFF; DNA: TGTGCCAGCATCGCGGGGAATGAGCAGTTCTTC
D: NA; length: 13; size: NA; J: TRBJ1-6; V: TRBV3-1/TRBV3-2; CDR3: CASSQHQDSPLHF; DNA: TGTGCCAGCAGCCAACACCAGGATTCACCCCTCCACTTT
D: TRBD2; length: 16; size: NA; J: TRBJ2-3; V: TRBV3-1/TRBV3-2; CDR3: CAASRGGFRQADTQYF; DNA: TGTGCCGCCTCACGGGGGGGGTTCCGCCAAGCAGATACGCAGTATTTT
D: NA; length: 12; size: NA; J: TRBJ1-5; V: TRBV18; CDR3: CASSPGPEPQHF; DNA: TGTGCCAGCTCACCGGGGCCGGAGCCCCAGCATTTT
D: TRBD1; length: 14; size: NA; J: TRBJ2-7; V: TRBV3-1/TRBV3-2; CDR3: CASSQAGGAGEQYF; DNA: TGTGCCAGCAGCCAAGCAGGGGGCGCGGGCGAGCAGTACTTC
D: NA; length: 15; size: NA; J: TRBJ1-3; V: TRBV4-3; CDR3: CASSQVTGSGNTIYF; DNA: TGCGCCAGCAGCCAAGTTACAGGTTCAGGAAACACCATATATTTT
D: NA; length: 12; size: NA; J: TRBJ1-6; V: TRBV11-2; CDR3: CASSLGGPPLHF; DNA: TGTGCCAGCAGCTTAGGAGGCCCTCCCCTCCACTTT
D: NA; length: 15; size: few; J: TRBJ2-3; V: TRBV15; CDR3: CATSRASSPSDTQYF; DNA: TGTGCCACCAGCAGAGCGAGCTCCCCTTCCGATACGCAGTATTTT
D: NA; length: 13; size: NA; J: TRBJ1-6; V: TRBV7-2; CDR3: CASSLTELPPLHF; DNA: TGTGCCAGCAGCTTAACGGAGTTACCACCCCTCCACTTT
D: TRBD1; length: 19; size: NA; J: TRBJ2-4; V: TRBV7-2; CDR3: CASSSQEGTGGWSKNIQYF; DNA: TGTGCCAGCAGCTCGCAGGAAGGGACAGGGGGCTGGTCCAAAAACATTCAGTACTTC
D: TRBD1; length: 16; size: NA; J: TRBJ2-1; V: TRBV6-1; CDR3: CASSEPGQGRYNEQFF; DNA: TGTGCCAGCAGTGAGCCGGGACAGGGACGTTACAATGAGCAGTTCTTC
D: NA; length: 15; size: few; J: TRBJ1-1; V: TRBV9; CDR3: CASSARVSTNTEAFF; DNA: TGTGCCAGCAGCGCGCGAGTAAGCACGAACACTGAAGCTTTCTTT
D: NA; length: 15; size: NA; J: TRBJ1-5; V: TRBV6-5; CDR3: CASTEYRSGNQPQHF; DNA: TGTGCCAGCACCGAATACAGGTCGGGCAATCAGCCCCAGCATTTT
D: NA; length: 16; size: NA; J: TRBJ2-1; V: TRBV15; CDR3: CATSIPLPRGYNEQFF; DNA: TGTGCCACCAGCATCCCTTTACCCCGGGGATACAATGAGCAGTTCTTC
D: TRBD2; length: 14; size: NA; J: TRBJ2-7; V: TRBV19; CDR3: CASSIRLAGGEQYF; DNA: TGTGCCAGTAGTATCAGACTAGCGGGAGGCGAGCAGTACTTC
D: NA; length: 13; size: NA; J: TRBJ2-7; V: TRBV6-6; CDR3: CASSTAAASGQYF; DNA: TGTGCCAGCAGCACGGCGGCGGCGTCCGGGCAGTACTTC
D: TRBD1; length: 16; size: once; J: TRBJ2-3; V: TRBV6-6; CDR3: CASRQTGTGGTDTQYF; DNA: TGTGCCAGCAGACAGACCGGGACAGGTGGCACAGATACGCAGTATTTT
D: TRBD1; length: 13; size: NA; J: TRBJ2-3; V: TRBV19; CDR3: CASHRQGSDTQYF; DNA: TGTGCCAGCCACCGACAGGGGTCGGATACGCAGTATTTT
D: TRBD1; length: 19; size: NA; J: TRBJ1-5; V: TRBV4-2; CDR3: CASSQKGQGEGYSNQPQHF; DNA: TGTGCCAGCAGCCAGAAGGGACAGGGAGAAGGCTATAGCAATCAGCCCCAGCATTTT
D: TRBD1; length: 18; size: NA; J: TRBJ2-1; V: TRBV5-5; CDR3: CASSLAPPGRTGGNEQFF; DNA: TGTGCCAGCAGCTTGGCCCCCCCAGGCAGGACAGGGGGCAATGAGCAGTTCTTC
D: TRBD2; length: 17; size: NA; J: TRBJ2-3; V: TRBV9; CDR3: CASSPRARAGHTDTQYF; DNA: TGTGCCAGCAGCCCGAGGGCCCGAGCGGGGCACACAGATACGCAGTATTTT
D: TRBD1; length: 15; size: NA; J: TRBJ1-3; V: TRBV9; CDR3: CASSASTGAGNTIYF; DNA: TGTGCCAGCAGCGCGTCGACAGGGGCTGGAAACACCATATATTTT
D: NA; length: 13; size: NA; J: TRBJ2-5; V: TRBV7-7; CDR3: CASSFREQETQYF; DNA: TGTGCTAGCAGCTTTCGGGAACAAGAGACCCAGTACTTC
D: TRBD1; length: 13; size: NA; J: TRBJ2-7; V: TRBV19; CDR3: CASSSGGAYEQYF; DNA: TGTGCCAGTAGTTCAGGGGGAGCCTACGAGCAGTACTTC
D: TRBD2; length: 19; size: once; J: TRBJ2-3; V: TRBV7-2; CDR3: CASSLALLAGGSHTDTQYF; DNA: TGTGCCAGCAGCTTAGCATTACTAGCGGGGGGTTCTCACACAGATACGCAGTATTTT
D: TRBD1; length: 14; size: NA; J: TRBJ2-7; V: TRBV5-1; CDR3: CASSSEPTGHEQYF; DNA: TGCGCCAGCAGCTCGGAACCGACAGGGCACGAGCAGTACTTC
D: NA; length: 14; size: NA; J: TRBJ2-3; V: TRBV7-3; CDR3: CASSPRASADTQYF; DNA: TGTGCCAGCAGCCCACGGGCTAGCGCAGATACGCAGTATTTT
D: NA; length: 14; size: NA; J: TRBJ1-4; V: TRBV5-1; CDR3: CASSPGTSNEKLFF; DNA: TGCGCCAGCAGCCCCGGGACAAGTAATGAAAAACTGTTTTTT
D: NA; length: 16; size: NA; J: TRBJ1-2; V: TRBV19; CDR3: CASSIVGTGVPYGYTF; DNA: TGTGCCAGTAGTATAGTGGGCACCGGGGTTCCCTATGGCTACACCTTC
D: NA; length: 13; size: NA; J: TRBJ1-5; V: TRBV27; CDR3: CASSFGGSQPQHF; DNA: TGTGCCAGCAGTTTCGGGGGAAGTCAGCCCCAGCATTTT
D: TRBD1; length: 14; size: NA; J: TRBJ1-3; V: TRBV7-3; CDR3: CASSPGGSGNTIYF; DNA: TGTGCCAGCAGCCCAGGGGGGTCTGGAAACACCATATATTTT
D: NA; length: 13; size: NA; J: TRBJ1-4; V: TRBV18; CDR3: CASQGISVEKLFF; DNA: TGTGCCAGCCAGGGGATAAGCGTTGAAAAACTGTTTTTT
D: NA; length: 14; size: once; J: TRBJ2-1; V: TRBV27; CDR3: CASSFSGPYNEQFF; DNA: TGTGCCAGCAGTTTTAGCGGCCCCTACAATGAGCAGTTCTTC
D: NA; length: 12; size: NA; J: TRBJ1-5; V: TRBV28; CDR3: CAWRESNQPQHF; DNA: TGTGCCTGGAGGGAGAGCAATCAGCCCCAGCATTTT
D: TRBD1; length: 15; size: NA; J: TRBJ1-2; V: TRBV5-5; CDR3: CASSDFAGQPYGYTF; DNA: TGTGCCAGCAGCGATTTTGCGGGACAGCCCTATGGCTACACCTTC
D: NA; length: 16; size: NA; J: TRBJ1-1; V: TRBV4-2; CDR3: CASSQDAGQLNTEAFF; DNA: TGTGCCAGCAGCCAAGATGCCGGACAGCTGAACACTGAAGCTTTCTTT
D: NA; length: 14; size: NA; J: TRBJ2-7; V: TRBV7-2; CDR3: CASSPYRVTYEQYF; DNA: TGTGCCAGCAGCCCCTACAGGGTTACCTACGAGCAGTACTTC
D: TRBD2; length: 12; size: NA; J: TRBJ2-2; V: TRBV12-3/TRBV12-4; CDR3: CATTGWGGELFF; DNA: TGTGCCACTACAGGCTGGGGGGGAGAGCTGTTTTTT
D: TRBD1; length: 15; size: NA; J: TRBJ2-2; V: TRBV19; CDR3: CASQTTGASTGELFF; DNA: TGTGCCAGCCAGACGACAGGGGCGAGCACCGGGGAGCTGTTTTTT